The T cell receptor (beta chain) described here comes from a study of persistence of HIV-infected CD4 T cells. Whole-study context: Blood samples, up to roughly 200 mL, came from multiple time points, except a couple of leukapheresis donors sampled once. Study-level points and caveats: Within sorted populations, more oligoclonal TCRs accompanied more oligoclonal proviruses.

As for this clone: Its specificity is not known.

This nonspecific control used anti-CD3/anti-CD28 bead stimulation of CD4+ T cells. Sorting selected CD4+ T cells upregulating both CD40 ligand and CD69. Germline assignment: CDR1 SGHTA and CDR2 FQGNSA. Trimming took 1 base from V and 1 from J; bases not matched to a gene: 0. CDR3 length: 16 amino acids. This was the immunoSEQ version 4 assay in survey mode. Here immunoSEQ multiplex PCR was the method, and the copy in TCRdb shows in-frame clones only, minus some. The table lists roughly 41,000 clones, 87% of them singletons, with approximately 1.4% in the top ten. This chain links TRBV7-2 with TRBJ2-7; TRBD2 matches at 14 bases. This TCR was recovered from an adult man with HIV who was CMV-seropositive. The sample was CD4+ T cells sorted from PBMCs after 18-hour stimulation, taken from a patient who received antiretroviral therapy. CDR3 nucleotides: TGTGCCAGCAGCTTAGGACTAGCGGGAGGGTCCTACGAGCAGTACTTC. Residues: CASSLGLAGGSYEQYF.